Shown below are 9 T cell receptor beta chains from a single sample sequenced in a study of blood T cell repertoires in COVID-19. The table came from immunoSEQ multiplex PCR; TCRdb's copy has only in-frame clones and leaves some out. The sample shows 200,000 to 250,000 clones, 85% of them seen only once. Sequencing was done on a sample of peripheral blood. The origin of the receptors is a man aged 45 to 65 who had recovered from COVID-19.

The chain recombines TRBV5-1 with TRBJ2-6, with D tentatively TRBD1 (6 bases). The V gene's germline CDR1 is SGHRS and CDR2 YFSETQ. The V gene lost 3 bases and the J gene lost 0 bases, with 10 bases spanning the gap. This CDR3 comprises 16 residues. CDR3 sequence reads: CASSWTVSSGANVLTF. CDR3 DNA sequence: TGCGCCAGCAGCTGGACAGTAAGCTCTGGGGCCAACGTCCTGACTTTC.

The chain links TRBV10-2 to TRBJ2-7; D gene unclear. The V end lost 6 bases, the J end lost 0 bases, and 6 bases lay between the germline ends. Germline lookup yields CDR1 WSHSY and CDR2 SAAADI. The CDR3 has 12 amino acids. The CDR3 loop reads CASSLSSYEQYF. CDR3 in DNA: TGCGCCAGCAGCCTCAGCTCCTACGAGCAGTACTTC.

The chain recombines TRBV6-5 with TRBJ2-2; perhaps TRBD1 as D (8 bases). V lost 8 bases and J 3 bases, leaving 16 bases between the germline ends. The germline gives CDR1 MNHEY, CDR2 SVGAGI. There are 15 residues in the CDR3. For the CDR3, the DNA is TGTGCCAGCGCAGGGGGCGCGGGGGACACCGGGGAGCTGTTTTTT. Its translation is CASAGGAGDTGELFF.

The V and J genes are TRBV11-2 and TRBJ1-1; D is perhaps TRBD1 (5 bases). The CDR3 sequence is 15 residues long. Deletions cut 1 base from V and 0 bases from J, with 9 bases between. Germline V gene lookup returns CDR1 SGHAT and CDR2 FQNNGV. CDR3 protein: CASSLVGHLNTEAFF. The CDR3 coding sequence is TGTGCCAGCAGCTTAGTAGGACATTTGAACACTGAAGCTTTCTTT.

V usage is TRBV6-6 and J usage is TRBJ2-7; weak D call: TRBD1 (5 bases). The CDR3 spans 14 residues. Germline loops: CDR1 MNHNY, CDR2 SVGAGI (reference sequence). Trimming cost V 4 bases and J 2 bases, with 12 bases left between them. The CDR3 coding sequence is TGTGCCAGCAGTTCAGGTAGACAGCCCTACGAGCAGTACTTC. It specifies CASSSGRQPYEQYF.

This clone was detected once. The CDR3 coding sequence is TGTGCCAGCAGCAGGGGATCGACAGGGAAGAACACTGAAGCTTTCTTT. Translated: CASSRGSTGKNTEAFF. The chain recombines TRBV3-1 (or the pseudogene TRBV3-2) with TRBJ1-1, with 7 bases that match TRBD1. This CDR3 has 16 amino acids. With 5 bases clipped from V and 1 base from J, the junction kept 10 bases outside the gene matches. CDR1 is LGHDT and CDR2 is YNNKEL in the germline V gene (reference sequence).

The CDR3 DNA is TGCGCCAGCAGCTTGGGGCAGGGAGATCTCAGCGGGAAGTACAATGAGCAGTTCTTC. It yields the protein CASSLGQGDLSGKYNEQFF. This chain connects TRBV5-1 to TRBJ2-1; the match to TRBD2 covers 7 bases. This CDR3 is built from 19 residues. V lost 0 bases, J lost 4 bases, and 16 bases stayed unmatched. The germline CDR1 and CDR2 sequences are SGHRS and YFSETQ.

The rearrangement links TRBV19 to TRBJ2-7, with D possibly being TRBD1 (6 bases). V lost 4 bases, J lost 7 bases, and 14 bases lay in between. The CDR3 runs to 13 residues. The germline CDR1 and CDR2 sequences are LNHDA and SQIVND (reference sequence). The CDR3 region is CASSNQGMGEQYF. CDR3 coding DNA: TGTGCCAGTAGTAACCAGGGGATGGGGGAGCAGTACTTC.

V and J are TRBV28 and TRBJ2-4; 10 positions agree with TRBD1. V dropped 4 bases and J dropped 1; count of bases not matched to a gene: 10. The CDR3 covers 18 residues. The germline V gene has CDR1 MDHEN and CDR2 SYDVKM. The CDR3 bases are TGTGCCAGCAGTTCCGGGACAGGGGTCCCCCTGGCCAAAAACATTCAGTACTTC. This encodes CASSSGTGVPLAKNIQYF.